This is a list of T cell receptor beta chains from one sample in a study of CD8 T cells in ankylosing spondylitis. Each CDR3 protein is one row after TCRdb ran MiXCR on the 5' RACE reads. The sample has 700,000 to 850,000 distinct CDR3 sequences, about 10% seen once; the top ten hold under 0.6%. Sequencing used blood, either unsorted or a sorted T cell fraction (not recorded which). All receptors come from a male donor with ankylosing spondylitis. Each CDR3 is given with its conserved first and last residue. Fields, in order: D gene, V gene, J gene, CDR3 protein. The D gene is left open where the match is weak.

d_gene: NA
v_gene: TRBV11-2
j_gene: TRBJ2-1
CDR3aa: CASSPPYWVEQFF

d_gene: NA
v_gene: TRBV4-1
j_gene: TRBJ1-1
CDR3aa: CASSQDGSRVEAFF

d_gene: NA
v_gene: TRBV20-1
j_gene: TRBJ1-2
CDR3aa: CSARAGLDGYTF

d_gene: TRBD2
v_gene: TRBV7-2
j_gene: TRBJ2-3
CDR3aa: CASKSAGVTDTQYF

d_gene: TRBD1
v_gene: TRBV9
j_gene: TRBJ2-3
CDR3aa: CASSGGTGGSTQYF

d_gene: NA
v_gene: TRBV20-1
j_gene: TRBJ2-7
CDR3aa: CSARVDTSYEQYF

d_gene: NA
v_gene: TRBV12-3/TRBV12-4
j_gene: TRBJ1-6
CDR3aa: CASSLGGIHNSPLHF

d_gene: TRBD2
v_gene: TRBV20-1
j_gene: TRBJ2-7
CDR3aa: CSARDPAGLNYEQYF

d_gene: NA
v_gene: TRBV5-1
j_gene: TRBJ1-2
CDR3aa: CASSLGQGGLYGYTF

d_gene: TRBD2
v_gene: TRBV19
j_gene: TRBJ2-1
CDR3aa: CASVRAGVDEQFF

d_gene: NA
v_gene: TRBV20-1
j_gene: TRBJ1-1
CDR3aa: CSAVRDENTEAFF

d_gene: NA
v_gene: TRBV5-1
j_gene: TRBJ2-5
CDR3aa: CASSLAGNRETQYF

d_gene: NA
v_gene: TRBV12-3/TRBV12-4
j_gene: TRBJ1-2
CDR3aa: CASSGQTIYGYTF

d_gene: NA
v_gene: TRBV4-3
j_gene: TRBJ2-3
CDR3aa: CASSQDWGVLSTDTQYF

d_gene: NA
v_gene: TRBV29-1
j_gene: TRBJ1-2
CDR3aa: CSVAGRNGYTF

d_gene: TRBD1
v_gene: TRBV12-3/TRBV12-4
j_gene: TRBJ2-7
CDR3aa: CASSSGQTQYF

d_gene: NA
v_gene: TRBV18
j_gene: TRBJ2-7
CDR3aa: CASSPRSSDEQYF

d_gene: NA
v_gene: TRBV5-1
j_gene: TRBJ2-2
CDR3aa: CASSEQTQALTGELFF

d_gene: TRBD2
v_gene: TRBV20-1
j_gene: TRBJ2-4
CDR3aa: CSASRTSGGVLAKNIQYF

d_gene: NA
v_gene: TRBV7-2
j_gene: TRBJ1-1
CDR3aa: CASSVQIGGEAFF

d_gene: NA
v_gene: TRBV29-1
j_gene: TRBJ1-1
CDR3aa: CSVPGPTWGAFF

d_gene: NA
v_gene: TRBV7-2
j_gene: TRBJ1-2
CDR3aa: CASSLARGAGFYTF

d_gene: TRBD1
v_gene: TRBV29-1
j_gene: TRBJ2-7
CDR3aa: CSVEGTGQGKLAGFMGRYF

d_gene: NA
v_gene: TRBV7-2
j_gene: TRBJ1-1
CDR3aa: CASSPPANTEAFF

d_gene: NA
v_gene: TRBV4-3
j_gene: TRBJ1-3
CDR3aa: CASSQGFRQSGNTIYF

d_gene: TRBD2
v_gene: TRBV20-1
j_gene: TRBJ2-1
CDR3aa: CSARFLAGTLEQFF

d_gene: NA
v_gene: TRBV12-3/TRBV12-4
j_gene: TRBJ2-5
CDR3aa: CAILRGAEETQYF

d_gene: NA
v_gene: TRBV28
j_gene: TRBJ2-3
CDR3aa: CASSYSGGAIDTQYF

d_gene: TRBD1
v_gene: TRBV7-3
j_gene: TRBJ2-6
CDR3aa: CASSIPGQGSNGANVLTF

d_gene: NA
v_gene: TRBV7-2
j_gene: TRBJ2-3
CDR3aa: CASSLGGWGDTKYF